These 12 T cell receptor beta chains share one sample of origin, sequenced in a study of control samples from healthy donors and cancer patients. Profiled with immunoSEQ multiplex PCR; TCRdb holds only in-frame clones, not every one. The sample records 350,000 to 450,000 clones, 75% to 95% being singletons. The sample comprised PBMCs. The receptor set was obtained from a man aged 35 to 55 with head and neck cancer.

This chain joins TRBV12-3 or TRBV12-4 and TRBJ1-1; 7 nucleotides align to TRBD1. The CDR3 extends over 11 amino acids. After removal of 5 bases from V and 8 bases from J, the junction contained 2 bases not matched to a gene. CDR3 region: CASSTGVEAFF. The CDR3 nucleotides are TGTGCCAGCAGTACAGGGGTCGAAGCTTTCTTT.

The chain links TRBV5-1 to TRBJ1-3, with unresolved D. CDR1 and CDR2 from the germline V gene are SGHRS and YFSETQ. The CDR3 has 16 residues. V lost 0 bases and J 0 bases, leaving 10 bases between the germline ends. The CDR3 DNA reads TGCGCCAGCAGCTTGGAGGGCGGGAGCTCTGGAAACACCATATATTTT. Translation gives CASSLEGGSSGNTIYF.

The chain carries TRBV3-1 (or the pseudogene TRBV3-2) and TRBJ1-2; D is undetermined. The germline V and J ends were trimmed by 4 bases and 2 bases, with 5 bases remaining between them. The CDR3 loop spans 12 amino acids. Looked up from germline, CDR1 is LGHDT and CDR2 is YNNKEL (reference sequence). The CDR3 DNA sequence: TGTGCCAGCAGCCCGAGGAACTATGGCTACACCTTC. Its translation is CASSPRNYGYTF.

This chain connects TRBV10-1 to TRBJ2-2, with 8 bases fitting TRBD2. Germline V CDR1 and CDR2: WNHNN, SYGVQD (reference sequence). J gave up 4 bases and V 3 bases, and 7 bases lay outside the gene matches. This CDR3 contains 16 residues. CDR3 sequence: CASSDPAAGGTGELFF. In DNA form, the CDR3 reads TGCGCCAGCAGTGACCCCGCGGCGGGAGGCACCGGGGAGCTGTTTTTT.

The chain couples TRBV29-1 to TRBJ1-1; 7 bases map to TRBD1. With V trimmed by 6 bases and J by 0 bases, 7 bases remained unmatched. Germline V gene lookup returns CDR1 SQVTM and CDR2 ANQGSEA. CDR3 length equals 14 residues. Written as DNA, the CDR3 is TGCAGCGTAAGACAGGGCCCAATGAACACTGAAGCTTTCTTT. Its protein product is CSVRQGPMNTEAFF.

The genes are TRBV27 and TRBJ2-2; no definite D call. V was cut by 5 bases and J by 5 bases, with 12 bases left in between. The CDR3 contains 14 residues. The germline V gene encodes CDR1 MNHEY and CDR2 SMNVEV (reference sequence). The CDR3, as DNA: TGTGCCAGCAGTCCTTGGGGTCGTACCGGGGAGCTGTTTTTT. It translates to CASSPWGRTGELFF.

The chain combines TRBV6-2 or TRBV6-3 with TRBJ1-5; perhaps TRBD1 as D (6 bases). The V gene lost 6 bases and the J gene lost 0 bases, with 12 bases spanning the gap. This CDR3 contains 15 residues. The germline gives CDR1 MNHEY, CDR2 SVGEGT. CDR3 amino acids: CASSVPGDSNQPQHF. The CDR3 DNA sequence: TGTGCCAGCAGCGTTCCAGGGGATAGCAATCAGCCCCAGCATTTT.

The chain couples TRBV19 to TRBJ2-5; D is uncertain. V was pared by 6 bases and J by 4 bases, with 6 bases between. Per germline, CDR1 LNHDA and CDR2 SQIVND (reference sequence). There are 11 residues in the CDR3. In DNA, the CDR3 is TGTGCCAGTAGGGGCCCAGAGACCCAGTACTTC. Protein sequence: CASRGPETQYF. Full variable domain (rest looked up from reference TRBV19 and TRBJ2-5): DGGITQSPKYLFRKEGQNVTLSCEQNLNHDAMYWYRQDPGQGLRLIYYSQIVNDFQKGDIAEGYSVSREKKESFPLTVTSAQKNPTAFYLCASRGPETQYFGPGTRLLVL.

The rearrangement uses TRBV6-5 and TRBJ2-1; possibly TRBD1 for D (6 bases). V lost 7 bases and J lost 5, with 12 bases in between. Germline CDR1 is MNHEY and CDR2 is SVGAGI. CDR3 length: 13 residues. The CDR3 sequence: CASKRTADNEQFF. The CDR3 DNA reads as TGTGCCAGCAAAAGGACAGCGGACAATGAGCAGTTCTTC.

This clone was counted once. The genes are TRBV29-1 and TRBJ2-7; TRBD2 aligns across 9 bases. The length of the CDR3 is 16 residues. Losses at the gene ends were 5 bases for V and 0 bases for J; bases not matched to a gene: 11. Germline CDR1 reads SQVTM; CDR2 reads ANQGSEA. The CDR3 DNA is TGCAGCGTTTGGTTAGCGGGGGCCCCCAGCTCCTACGAGCAGTACTTC. Translation gives CSVWLAGAPSSYEQYF.

The chain carries TRBV7-2 and TRBJ2-3, with D possibly being TRBD1 or TRBD2 (5 bases each). Trimming took off 5 bases at V and 6 bases at J, with 15 bases between the two ends. The V gene's germline CDR1 is SGHTA and CDR2 FQGNSA. The CDR3 runs to 14 residues. CDR3 loop: CASSPMGGGDTQYF. CDR3 DNA: TGTGCCAGCAGCCCAATGGGTGGGGGTGATACGCAGTATTTT.

The chain carries TRBV11-2 and TRBJ2-5; D is unresolved. CDR1 SGHAT and CDR2 FQNNGV come from the germline V gene. The CDR3 contains 15 residues. The V end was cut by 6 bases, the J end by 3 bases, with 17 bases between. CDR3 protein: CASRIQGISEETQYF. The DNA for the CDR3 is TGTGCCAGCAGAATACAAGGAATCAGTGAAGAGACCCAGTACTTC.